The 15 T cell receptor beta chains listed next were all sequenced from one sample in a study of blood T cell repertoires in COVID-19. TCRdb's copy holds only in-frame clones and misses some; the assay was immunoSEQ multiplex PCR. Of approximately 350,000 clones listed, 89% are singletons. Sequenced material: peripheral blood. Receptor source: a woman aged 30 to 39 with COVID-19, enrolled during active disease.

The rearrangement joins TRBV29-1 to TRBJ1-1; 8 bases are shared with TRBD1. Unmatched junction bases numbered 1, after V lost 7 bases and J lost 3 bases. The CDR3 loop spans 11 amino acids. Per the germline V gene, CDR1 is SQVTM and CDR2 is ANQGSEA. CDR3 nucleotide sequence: TGCAGCGGGACAGGGTACACTGAAGCTTTCTTT. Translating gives CSGTGYTEAFF. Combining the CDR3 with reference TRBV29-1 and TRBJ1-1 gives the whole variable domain SAVISQKPSRDICQRGTSLTIQCQVDSQVTMMFWYRQQPGQSLTLIATANQGSEATYESGFVIDKFPISRPNLTFSTLTVSNMSPEDSSIYLCSGTGYTEAFFGQGTRLTVV.

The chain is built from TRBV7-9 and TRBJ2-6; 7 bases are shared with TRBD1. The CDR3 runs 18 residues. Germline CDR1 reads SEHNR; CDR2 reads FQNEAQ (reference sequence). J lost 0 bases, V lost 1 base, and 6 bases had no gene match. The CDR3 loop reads CASSLDQGVFSGANVLTF. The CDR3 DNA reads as TGTGCCAGCAGCTTAGACCAGGGGGTATTCTCTGGGGCCAACGTCCTGACTTTC.

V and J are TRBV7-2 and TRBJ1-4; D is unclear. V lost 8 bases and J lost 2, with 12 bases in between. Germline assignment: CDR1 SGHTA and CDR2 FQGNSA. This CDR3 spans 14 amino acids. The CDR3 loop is CASGSLVTNEKLFF. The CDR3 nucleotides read TGTGCCAGCGGCTCCCTTGTGACTAATGAAAAACTGTTTTTT. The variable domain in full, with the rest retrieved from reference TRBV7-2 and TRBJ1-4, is GAGVSQSPSNKVTEKGKDVELRCDPISGHTALYWYRQSLGQGLEFLIYFQGNSAPDKSGLPSDRFSAERTGGSVSTLTIQRTQQEDSAVYLCASGSLVTNEKLFFGSGTQLSVL.

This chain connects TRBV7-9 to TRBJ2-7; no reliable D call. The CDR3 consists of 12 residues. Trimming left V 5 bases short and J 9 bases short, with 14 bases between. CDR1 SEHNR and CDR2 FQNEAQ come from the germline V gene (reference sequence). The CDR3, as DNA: TGTGCCAGCAGCCCGACACTCGAAGGGCAGTACTTC. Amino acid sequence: CASSPTLEGQYF. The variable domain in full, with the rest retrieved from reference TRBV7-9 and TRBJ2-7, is DTGVSQNPRHKITKRGQNVTFRCDPISEHNRLYWYRQTLGQGPEFLTYFQNEAQLEKSRLLSDRFSAERPKGSFSTLEIQRTEQGDSAMYLCASSPTLEGQYFGPGTRLTVT.

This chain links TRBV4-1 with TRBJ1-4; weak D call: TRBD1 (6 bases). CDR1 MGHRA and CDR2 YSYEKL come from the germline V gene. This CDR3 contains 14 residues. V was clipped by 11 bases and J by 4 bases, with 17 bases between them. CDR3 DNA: TGCGCCGGTGGTCGTACAGGGAATAATGAAAAACTGTTTTTT. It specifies CAGGRTGNNEKLFF.

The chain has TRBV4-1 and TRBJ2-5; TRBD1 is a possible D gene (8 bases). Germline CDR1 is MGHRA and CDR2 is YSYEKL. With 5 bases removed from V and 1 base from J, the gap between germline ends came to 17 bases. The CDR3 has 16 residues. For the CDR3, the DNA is TGCGCCAGCAGCAGAGGACAGGGAGGGACCCAAGAGACCCAGTACTTC. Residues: CASSRGQGGTQETQYF.

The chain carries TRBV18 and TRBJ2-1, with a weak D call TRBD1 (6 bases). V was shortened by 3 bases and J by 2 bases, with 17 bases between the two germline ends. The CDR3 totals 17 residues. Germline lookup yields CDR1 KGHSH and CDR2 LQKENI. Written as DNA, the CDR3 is TGTGCCAGCTCACCGCCTCCGGGGCAGGGGACCTACAATGAGCAGTTCTTC. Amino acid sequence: CASSPPPGQGTYNEQFF.

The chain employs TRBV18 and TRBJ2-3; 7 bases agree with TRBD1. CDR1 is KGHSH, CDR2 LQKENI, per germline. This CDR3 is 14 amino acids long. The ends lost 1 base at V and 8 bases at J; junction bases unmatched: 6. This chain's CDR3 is CASSPQGASGTQYF. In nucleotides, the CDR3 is TGTGCCAGCTCACCACAGGGGGCAAGCGGTACGCAGTATTTT. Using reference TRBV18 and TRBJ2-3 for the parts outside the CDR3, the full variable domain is NAGVMQNPRHLVRRRGQEARLRCSPMKGHSHVYWYRQLPEEGLKFMVYLQKENIIDESGMPKERFSAEFPKEGPSILRIQQVVRGDSAAYFCASSPQGASGTQYFGPGTRLTVL.

As DNA, the CDR3 is TGTGCCACCAGTGATTTGGCGGAGGGAGGGACAGATACGCAGTATTTT. Translated: CATSDLAEGGTDTQYF. The genes are TRBV24-1 and TRBJ2-3; TRBD2 matches at 7 bases. V lost 0 bases, J lost 3 bases, and 5 bases stayed unmatched. Germline-derived CDR1 and CDR2 are KGHDR and SFDVKD. The length of the CDR3 is 16 residues.

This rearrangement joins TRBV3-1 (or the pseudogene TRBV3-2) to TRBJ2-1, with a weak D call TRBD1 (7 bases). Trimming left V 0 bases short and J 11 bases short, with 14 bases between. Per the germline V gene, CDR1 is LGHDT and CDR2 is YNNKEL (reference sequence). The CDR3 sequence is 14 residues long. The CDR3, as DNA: TGTGCCAGCAGCCAAGATCCAGGGGGGCGTCAGCAGTTCTTC. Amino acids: CASSQDPGGRQQFF.

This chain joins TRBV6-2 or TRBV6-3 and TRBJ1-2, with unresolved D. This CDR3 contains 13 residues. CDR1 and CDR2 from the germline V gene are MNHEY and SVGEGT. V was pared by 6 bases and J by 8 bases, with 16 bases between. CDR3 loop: CASSRRGSEGYTF. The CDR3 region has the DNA TGTGCCAGCAGCAGACGAGGCTCTGAAGGCTACACCTTC.

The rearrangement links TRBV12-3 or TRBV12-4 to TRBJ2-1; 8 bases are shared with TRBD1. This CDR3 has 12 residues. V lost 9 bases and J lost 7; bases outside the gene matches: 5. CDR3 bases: TGTGCCAGTGGGCAGGGGGCTAATGAGCAGTTCTTC. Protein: CASGQGANEQFF.

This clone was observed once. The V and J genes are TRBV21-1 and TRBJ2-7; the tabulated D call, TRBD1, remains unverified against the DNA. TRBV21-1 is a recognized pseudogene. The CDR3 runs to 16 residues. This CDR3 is CASSKVGRAPAYEQYV. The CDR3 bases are TGTGCCAGCAGCAAAGTGGGCAGGGCCCCAGCCTACGAGCAGTACGTC.

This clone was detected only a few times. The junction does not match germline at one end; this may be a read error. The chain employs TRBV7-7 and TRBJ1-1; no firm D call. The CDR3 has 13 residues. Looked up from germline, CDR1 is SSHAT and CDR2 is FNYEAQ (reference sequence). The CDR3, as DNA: TGTGCTAGCAGCTCGAACATGAACACTGAAGCTTTCTTT. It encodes CASSSNMNTEAFF.

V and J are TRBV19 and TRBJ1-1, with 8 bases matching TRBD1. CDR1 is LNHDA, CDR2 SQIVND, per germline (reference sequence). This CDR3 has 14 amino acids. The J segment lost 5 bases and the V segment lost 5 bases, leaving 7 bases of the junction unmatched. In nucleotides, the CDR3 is TGTGCCAGTAGTGCTGACAGGGGAGGGACTGAAGCTTTCTTT. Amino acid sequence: CASSADRGGTEAFF.